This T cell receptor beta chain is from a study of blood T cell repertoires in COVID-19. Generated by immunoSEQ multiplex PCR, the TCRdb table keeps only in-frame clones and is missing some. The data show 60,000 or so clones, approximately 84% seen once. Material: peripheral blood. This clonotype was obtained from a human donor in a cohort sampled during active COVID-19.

CDR3 nucleotides: TGTGCCAGCAGCCATGGACAGGGCATTATGAACACTGAAGCTTTCTTT. Translating gives CASSHGQGIMNTEAFF. The chain is built from TRBV4-2 and TRBJ1-1; 8 nucleotides align to TRBD1. The germline gives CDR1 LGHNA, CDR2 YNFKEQ. Trimming at V came to 3 bases and at J to 0 bases, leaving 6 bases not matched to a gene. CDR3 length equals 16 residues.